These 11 T cell receptor beta chains came from one sample sequenced in a study of blood T cell repertoires in COVID-19. Clones were sequenced by immunoSEQ multiplex PCR, and TCRdb holds only the in-frame ones, with some missing. The table includes some 210,000 clones, approximately 84% detected once. The sequenced sample consisted of peripheral blood. All receptors come from a woman aged 45-65 years with active or convalescent COVID-19.

This chain connects TRBV28 to TRBJ1-5; possibly TRBD1 for D (5 bases). The length of the CDR3 is 14 residues. The germline V and J ends were trimmed by 2 bases and 5 bases, with 10 bases remaining between them. Germline V lookup: CDR1 MDHEN, CDR2 SYDVKM. The CDR3 loop reads CASSLLDKYQPQHF. DNA for the CDR3: TGTGCCAGCAGTTTACTGGACAAGTATCAGCCCCAGCATTTT.

This chain links TRBV28 with TRBJ2-1; 7 nucleotides line up with TRBD2. This CDR3 spans 14 amino acids. Trimming cost V 3 bases and J 6 bases; bases outside gene matches: 5. Germline CDR1 MDHEN, CDR2 SYDVKM. This CDR3 reads CASSLGGRANEQFF. CDR3 DNA sequence: TGTGCCAGCAGTTTGGGAGGGAGGGCCAATGAGCAGTTCTTC.

The chain is built from TRBV2 and TRBJ2-4; perhaps TRBD1 as D (6 bases). V was cut by 5 bases and J by 7 bases, with 15 bases left in between. This CDR3 spans 14 amino acids. Germline V gives CDR1 SNHLY, CDR2 FYNNEI. The CDR3 here is CASSSTGQFNIQYF. Written as DNA, the CDR3 is TGTGCCAGCAGTTCGACAGGACAGTTTAACATTCAGTACTTC.

The chain recombines TRBV18 with TRBJ2-3; 7 nucleotides align to TRBD2. This CDR3 is built from 16 residues. The germline V gene has CDR1 KGHSH and CDR2 LQKENI. The junction had 3 bases not matched to a gene; V was cut back by 0 bases and J by 0 bases. DNA of the CDR3: TGTGCCAGCTCACCACCCTGGGGAGGGAGCACAGATACGCAGTATTTT. It translates to CASSPPWGGSTDTQYF.

This chain uses TRBV7-9 with TRBJ2-1, with D possibly being TRBD2 (5 bases). Per germline, CDR1 SEHNR and CDR2 FQNEAQ (reference sequence). The CDR3 totals 15 residues. Trimming cost V 7 bases and J 9 bases, with 22 bases left between them. The CDR3 region has the DNA TGTGCCAGCACCACACCGAATCCTAGCAAGGGTGAGCAGTTCTTC. It yields the protein CASTTPNPSKGEQFF.

The chain employs TRBV5-4 and TRBJ1-2, with 8 bases identical to TRBD1. CDR1 and CDR2 (germline): SGHNT, YYREEE (reference sequence). The trim removed 4 bases at V and 8 bases at J, leaving 13 bases unmatched. This CDR3 is 15 amino acids long. Here the CDR3 DNA reads TGTGCCAGCAGCGATGGGGGCAACAGGGGGTGGGGCTACACCTTC. Translation gives CASSDGGNRGWGYTF.

CDR3 amino acids: CASTRAGANTEAFF. The CDR3 region has the DNA TGTGCCAGCACCAGGGCTGGGGCGAACACTGAAGCTTTCTTT. The chain has TRBV6-5 and TRBJ1-1, with D tentatively TRBD1 (5 bases). The germline V and J ends were trimmed by 7 bases and 1 base, with 13 bases remaining between them. Germline CDR1 reads MNHEY; CDR2 reads SVGAGI. The CDR3 loop spans 14 amino acids.

The chain carries TRBV29-1 and TRBJ1-2, with D uncertain. Germline CDR1 is SQVTM and CDR2 is ANQGSEA. CDR3 length: 11 residues. CDR3 DNA sequence: TGCAGTGCGAGTGAGGGCTATGGCTACACCTTC. This codes for CSASEGYGYTF.

This rearrangement joins TRBV6-5 to TRBJ1-1; no definite D call. The CDR3 is 14 residues long. Deletions cut 6 bases from V and 2 bases from J, with 13 bases between. Germline CDR1 is MNHEY and CDR2 is SVGAGI. CDR3 DNA: TGTGCCAGCAGGGAGAGAAGGTACAACACTGAAGCTTTCTTT. Translation gives CASRERRYNTEAFF.

This sequence joins TRBV4-1 and TRBJ2-3, with no clear D. The CDR3 totals 14 residues. The V end lost 0 bases, the J end lost 2 bases, and 6 bases lay between the germline ends. Germline V gene lookup returns CDR1 MGHRA and CDR2 YSYEKL. The CDR3 sequence is CASSQESLTDTQYF. The CDR3 coding sequence is TGCGCCAGCAGCCAAGAGAGCCTCACAGATACGCAGTATTTT.

The V gene is TRBV5-1, the J gene TRBJ1-6, with D perhaps TRBD1 (5 bases). The CDR3 has 15 residues. The V end was cut by 2 bases, the J end by 12 bases, with 18 bases between. Looked up from germline, CDR1 is SGHRS and CDR2 is YFSETQ. The CDR3 here is CASSLRLAAQGPLHF. The CDR3 DNA is TGCGCCAGCAGCTTACGGTTGGCAGCTCAGGGACCCCTCCACTTT.